One sample yielded the 28 T cell receptor beta chains listed below, sequenced in a study of CD4 T cells in relation to SARS-CoV-2 and coronaviruses. Using immunoSEQ multiplex PCR, the repertoire was profiled, and TCRdb retains in-frame clones only, with some absent. The table includes around 28,000 clones, about four fifths detected once. The antigens of these receptors remain unknown. The sequencing sample was made of memory CD4+ T cells from PBMCs, cultured in vitro. These receptors were collected from an adult with COVID-19.

V is TRBV27 and J is TRBJ2-7, with 7 bases lining up with TRBD1. V was clipped by 5 bases and J by 3 bases; unmatched bases: 7. CDR1 is MNHEY and CDR2 is SMNVEV in the germline V gene (reference sequence). The CDR3 length is 14 residues. CDR3: CASSPTGIFYEQYF. As DNA, the CDR3 is TGTGCCAGCAGTCCGACAGGGATATTCTACGAGCAGTACTTC.

J is TRBJ2-1 and V is TRBV7-9; TRBD2 aligns across 8 bases. In germline, CDR1 is SEHNR, CDR2 FQNEAQ (reference sequence). This CDR3 spans 16 amino acids. V lost 5 bases, J lost 8 bases, and 14 bases stayed unmatched. The CDR3 here is CASSAKGGLGRDEQFF. The CDR3 DNA reads as TGTGCCAGCAGCGCAAAAGGGGGACTAGGGAGAGATGAGCAGTTCTTC.

J is TRBJ1-4 and V is TRBV14, with 7 bases aligning to TRBD1. Unmatched junction bases numbered 4, after V lost 1 base and J lost 8 bases. The CDR3 runs 14 residues. Germline loops: CDR1 SGHDN, CDR2 FVKESK. The CDR3 loop reads CASSQVGQSEKLFF. CDR3 bases: TGTGCCAGCAGCCAAGTGGGACAGAGCGAAAAACTGTTTTTT.

This rearrangement joins TRBV24-1 to TRBJ2-6, with TRBD2 as a possible D gene (5 bases). V was shortened by 3 bases and J by 0 bases, with 8 bases between the two germline ends. The CDR3 covers 16 residues. Germline V CDR1 and CDR2: KGHDR, SFDVKD. Here the CDR3 DNA reads TGTGCCACCAGTGATCCGGGGAGCTCTGGGGCCAACGTCCTGACTTTC. Protein: CATSDPGSSGANVLTF.

In this sample, this clone turned up a few times. Here the CDR3 reads CASSQMDRVNGGYTF. CDR3 DNA: TGTGCCAGCAGCCAGATGGACAGGGTGAACGGCGGCTACACCTTC. J is TRBJ1-2 and V is TRBV3-1 (or the pseudogene TRBV3-2), with TRBD1 matching 8 bases. Germline V gives CDR1 LGHDT, CDR2 YNNKEL (reference sequence). The CDR3 is 15 amino acids. V was clipped by 3 bases and J by 8 bases; unmatched bases: 11.

A few counts support this clone. The chain couples TRBV30 to TRBJ2-4; D is perhaps TRBD1 (5 bases). CDR1 and CDR2 (germline): GTSNPN, SVGIG (reference sequence). The V gene lost 0 bases and the J gene lost 6 bases, with 9 bases spanning the gap. CDR3 size: 13 residues. This CDR3 is CAWSVGESNIQYF. The CDR3 DNA follows: TGTGCCTGGAGTGTAGGGGAATCAAACATTCAGTACTTC.

This chain uses TRBV18 with TRBJ2-1; D gene unclear. Between the trimmed V and J ends, which lost 2 bases and 1 base, there was a span of 6 bases. This CDR3 spans 14 amino acids. From germline, CDR1 is KGHSH and CDR2 LQKENI. The DNA for the CDR3 is TGTGCCAGCTCACCAGCCGATTCCTACAATGAGCAGTTCTTC. Translated, it gives CASSPADSYNEQFF.

In this sample, this clone turned up a few times. CDR3 in amino acids: CASSQDLTEAFF. The CDR3 nucleotides are TGTGCCAGCAGCCAAGATCTCACTGAAGCTTTCTTT. V and J are TRBV3-1 (or the pseudogene TRBV3-2) and TRBJ1-1; D remains unclear. The CDR3 loop spans 12 amino acids. The germline V gene has CDR1 LGHDT and CDR2 YNNKEL (reference sequence). The V and J ends lost 0 bases and 4 bases respectively, with 3 bases between them.

The CDR3 DNA sequence: TGTGCCAGCAGCCCTAGCGCGGGGCTTAACACCATATATTTT. This sequence encodes CASSPSAGLNTIYF. The gene calls are TRBV7-3 and TRBJ1-3; tentative D call: TRBD1 (5 bases). V was shortened by 5 bases and J by 7 bases, with 15 bases between the two germline ends. This CDR3 contains 14 residues. CDR1 SGHTA and CDR2 FQGTGA come from the germline V gene.

The genes are TRBV6-1 and TRBJ2-5; D remains unclear. Germline V gene sequence: CDR1 MNHNS, CDR2 SASEGT. Trimming cost V 2 bases and J 5 bases, with 9 bases left between them. The CDR3 is 13 amino acids. Here the CDR3 reads CASSENGVETQYF. The CDR3 nucleotides are TGTGCCAGCAGTGAAAATGGGGTGGAGACCCAGTACTTC.

CDR3 nucleotide sequence: TGTGCCAGCAGCTTAGACAGGGCAACTAATGAAAAACTGTTTTTT. Protein sequence: CASSLDRATNEKLFF. The chain has TRBV7-9 and TRBJ1-4; D may be TRBD1 (6 bases). This CDR3 has 15 amino acids. V was shortened by 1 base and J by 0 bases, with 6 bases between the two germline ends. CDR1 is SEHNR, CDR2 FQNEAQ, per germline (reference sequence).

This clone has just a few counts. The rearrangement links TRBV29-1 to TRBJ2-7, with no clear D. The germline V and J ends were trimmed by 7 bases and 3 bases, with 10 bases remaining between them. This CDR3 spans 11 amino acids. Looked up from germline, CDR1 is SQVTM and CDR2 is ANQGSEA. The CDR3 spells CSALFGYEQYF. DNA of the CDR3: TGCAGCGCCCTATTCGGCTACGAGCAGTACTTC.

This clone was seen just once. The rearrangement joins TRBV7-9 to TRBJ2-5, with 9 bases identical to TRBD2. V lost 0 bases to trimming and J lost 5 bases; unmatched junction nucleotides: 4. Germline CDR1 SEHNR, CDR2 FQNEAQ (reference sequence). The CDR3 covers 15 residues. CDR3 sequence reads: CASSLASGSGETQYF. The CDR3, as DNA: TGTGCCAGCAGCTTAGCTAGCGGGAGTGGGGAGACCCAGTACTTC. Combining the CDR3 with reference TRBV7-9 and TRBJ2-5 gives the whole variable domain DTGVSQNPRHKITKRGQNVTFRCDPISEHNRLYWYRQTLGQGPEFLTYFQNEAQLEKSRLLSDRFSAERPKGSFSTLEIQRTEQGDSAMYLCASSLASGSGETQYFGPGTRLLVL.

The chain is built from TRBV18 and TRBJ1-4; D may be TRBD1 (5 bases). The V and J ends lost 5 bases and 0 bases respectively, with 13 bases between them. CDR1 is KGHSH and CDR2 is LQKENI in the germline V gene. The CDR3 spans 16 residues. Here the CDR3 reads CASSTLQGTTNEKLFF. Here the CDR3 DNA reads TGTGCCAGCTCAACTCTCCAGGGCACAACTAATGAAAAACTGTTTTTT. Full variable domain (remainder filled in from reference TRBV18 and TRBJ1-4): NAGVMQNPRHLVRRRGQEARLRCSPMKGHSHVYWYRQLPEEGLKFMVYLQKENIIDESGMPKERFSAEFPKEGPSILRIQQVVRGDSAAYFCASSTLQGTTNEKLFFGSGTQLSVL.

Note on this clone: In the same sample, other DNA sequences code for this CDR3. The genes are TRBV5-1 and TRBJ2-1; 7 nucleotides match TRBD2. CDR1 and CDR2 from the germline V gene are SGHRS and YFSETQ. V trimming: 0 bases; J trimming: 8 bases; junction bases outside the gene matches: 2. The CDR3 is 13 residues long. The CDR3 sequence: CASSLGTSDEQFF. CDR3 nucleotides: TGCGCCAGCAGCTTGGGGACTAGTGATGAGCAGTTCTTC.

The rearrangement uses TRBV18 and TRBJ2-7; D is possibly TRBD1 or TRBD2 (6 bases each). The ends were cut back, 1 base at V and 0 bases at J, with 10 bases in the middle. This CDR3 comprises 15 residues. Germline values: CDR1 KGHSH, CDR2 LQKENI. CDR3 coding DNA: TGTGCCAGCTCACCACGCGGGACAAGCTCCTACGAGCAGTACTTC. This gives the protein CASSPRGTSSYEQYF.

For this clone: Other nucleotide sequences in the sample specify the same CDR3. The rearrangement uses TRBV6-5 and TRBJ1-1; TRBD1 matches at 7 bases. Germline V gives CDR1 MNHEY, CDR2 SVGAGI. The CDR3 covers 14 residues. Trimming at V came to 2 bases and at J to 4 bases, leaving 4 bases not matched to a gene. The CDR3 loop reads CASSYDRAGTEAFF. CDR3 nucleotide sequence: TGTGCCAGCAGTTACGACAGGGCAGGCACTGAAGCTTTCTTT.

The chain uses TRBV28 and TRBJ1-5; the D gene is possibly TRBD1 (5 bases). CDR1 is MDHEN, CDR2 SYDVKM, per germline. This CDR3 contains 14 residues. The V and J ends lost 7 bases and 5 bases respectively, with 15 bases between them. The DNA of the CDR3 is TGTGCCAGCACCCCCCCGGGGGGATATCAGCCCCAGCATTTT. It translates to CASTPPGGYQPQHF.

V is TRBV29-1 and J is TRBJ2-5; 8 nucleotides match TRBD2. The length of the CDR3 is 17 residues. CDR1 is SQVTM and CDR2 is ANQGSEA in the germline V gene. With 1 base clipped from V and 2 bases from J, the junction kept 12 bases outside the gene matches. CDR3 in DNA: TGCAGCGTTGAAGTCGGGAGGGGAAGGGGGGAACAAGAGACCCAGTACTTC. Its translation: CSVEVGRGRGEQETQYF.

This chain joins TRBV3-1 (or the pseudogene TRBV3-2) and TRBJ2-3; 7 bases line up with TRBD1. The V gene end was trimmed by 4 bases and the J gene end by 4 bases; junction bases not matched to a gene: 14. Germline values: CDR1 LGHDT, CDR2 YNNKEL (reference sequence). The CDR3 is 17 amino acids. The chain's CDR3 is CASSPNTGAGGSDTQYF. The DNA of the CDR3 is TGTGCCAGCAGCCCCAACACAGGGGCTGGAGGATCAGATACGCAGTATTTT.

Details on this clone: One end of the junction is discordant with germline, which a read error may explain. The V gene is TRBV13, the J gene TRBJ2-5; 7 bases fit TRBD2. The CDR3 length is 14 residues. The germline CDR1 and CDR2 sequences are PRHDT and FYEKMQ (reference sequence). Written as DNA, the CDR3 is TGTGCCAGCAGCTTAGGCTTGGGGGGGGACCACCCGCACTTC. Translating gives CASSLGLGGDHPHF.

This clone was seen more than once but under ten times. V gene TRBV12-3 or TRBV12-4 combines with J gene TRBJ1-5; D not resolved. There are 12 residues in the CDR3. The V end was cut by 3 bases, the J end by 4 bases, with 4 bases between. The CDR3 protein is CASSLWNQPQHF. DNA for the CDR3: TGTGCCAGCAGTTTGTGGAATCAGCCCCAGCATTTT.

This rearrangement joins TRBV28 to TRBJ1-1, with D perhaps matching TRBD1 (5 bases). The V gene's germline CDR1 is MDHEN and CDR2 SYDVKM. This CDR3 comprises 13 residues. The germline V and J ends were trimmed by 6 bases and 6 bases, with 14 bases remaining between them. The CDR3: CASRGTGFAEAFF. The CDR3 region has the DNA TGTGCCAGCAGGGGAACAGGATTCGCTGAAGCTTTCTTT.

V usage is TRBV27 and J usage is TRBJ1-4; 9 nucleotides line up with TRBD1. The J segment lost 5 bases and the V segment lost 3 bases, leaving 7 bases of the junction unmatched. Germline-derived CDR1 and CDR2 are MNHEY and SMNVEV (reference sequence). The CDR3 loop spans 16 amino acids. Written as DNA, the CDR3 is TGTGCCAGCAGTTTTATACGGACAGGGGCGAATGAAAAACTGTTTTTT. Its protein is CASSFIRTGANEKLFF.

The chain employs TRBV7-9 and TRBJ1-6, with D possibly matching TRBD1 (5 bases). V dropped 5 bases and J dropped 6 bases, with 11 bases sitting between them. The CDR3 length is 14 residues. Germline CDR1 reads SEHNR; CDR2 reads FQNEAQ (reference sequence). CDR3 in amino acids: CASSETRGNSPLHF. The CDR3, as DNA: TGTGCCAGCAGCGAGACGAGGGGTAATTCACCCCTCCACTTT.

This chain connects TRBV7-2 to TRBJ2-7, with 10 nucleotides matching TRBD1. Germline-derived CDR1 and CDR2 are SGHTA and FQGNSA. The V segment lost 4 bases and the J segment 6 bases; nucleotides outside the gene matches: 12. There are 16 residues in the CDR3. As DNA, the CDR3 is TGTGCCAGCAGCTCAGAGACCGGGACAGGGGTGGTCGAGCAGTACTTC. This translates into CASSSETGTGVVEQYF.

The V call is TRBV6-6, the J call TRBJ2-7; tentatively, D is TRBD2 (5 bases). Deletions cut 6 bases from V and 7 bases from J, with 10 bases between. The CDR3 contains 11 residues. The V gene's germline CDR1 is MNHNY and CDR2 SVGAGI (reference sequence). The CDR3: CASSSSGEQYF. The CDR3 nucleotides read TGTGCCAGCAGCTCCTCGGGGGAGCAGTACTTC.

This clone occurred a few times. The chain employs TRBV9 and TRBJ1-1; a weak D match, TRBD1 (6 bases). The length of the CDR3 is 13 residues. V was cut by 3 bases and J by 5 bases, with 11 bases left in between. Germline CDR1 SGDLS, CDR2 YYNGEE. CDR3 in amino acids: CASSAAGVTEAFF. CDR3 in DNA: TGTGCCAGCAGCGCAGCAGGGGTTACTGAAGCTTTCTTT.